This T cell receptor (beta chain) stems from a study of shared clonotypes between healthy human individuals. CDR1 is SGHDT, CDR2 YYEEEE, per germline. V was cut by 4 bases and J by 0 bases, with 11 bases left in between. CDR3 size: 14 residues. Profiling relied on immunoSEQ multiplex PCR, and the TCRdb table lists in-frame clones only, not all of them. The sample has some 1.5 million clones, 95% to 99% seen once; the top ten hold roughly 0.42%. This receptor was obtained from a man aged 30 to 39 in good health. Specimen: naive CD4+ T cells sorted from blood. Subset given: CD45RA+ positively selected. The chain recombines TRBV5-6 with TRBJ2-7; D is unclear. CDR3 nucleotide sequence: TGTGCCAGCAGCCCGGACCCGTTCTCCTACGAGCAGTACTTC. As protein: CASSPDPFSYEQYF.